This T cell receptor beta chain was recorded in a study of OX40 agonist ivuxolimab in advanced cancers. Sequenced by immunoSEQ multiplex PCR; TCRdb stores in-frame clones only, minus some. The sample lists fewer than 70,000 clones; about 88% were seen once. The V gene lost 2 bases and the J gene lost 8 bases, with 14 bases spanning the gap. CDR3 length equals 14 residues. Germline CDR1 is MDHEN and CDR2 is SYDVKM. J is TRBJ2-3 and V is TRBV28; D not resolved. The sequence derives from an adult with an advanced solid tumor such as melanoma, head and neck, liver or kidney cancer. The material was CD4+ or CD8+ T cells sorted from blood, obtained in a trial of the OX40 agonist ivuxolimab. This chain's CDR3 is CASSLGLLGGTQYF. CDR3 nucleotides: TGTGCCAGCAGTTTAGGGTTGTTAGGCGGTACGCAGTATTTT.